This T cell receptor (beta chain) was recovered during a study of T cells in Graves' hyperthyroidism and ophthalmopathy. Study outcomes and limitations: Blood also carried most thyroid clonotypes expanded above 0.001.

Germline V gene sequence: CDR1 MDHEN, CDR2 SYDVKM. The CDR3 length is 12 residues. Trimming took off 8 bases at V and 1 base at J, with 7 bases between the two ends. Amplified regions were TCR beta CDR3 sequences from RNA transcripts. In the first-round RT-PCR of the TCR CDR3, the HTBI primer set was used. TCRdb analysed the multiplex PCR reads with MiXCR anew, one entry per CDR3 protein. The sample lists over 350,000 distinct CDR3 sequences, approximately 17% occurring once. Ophthalmopathy patients showed a Clinical Activity Score of at least 3, NOSPECS grade of at least 4 and duration under 3 months. Fresh 10 ml peripheral blood yielded PBMCs. This clonotype has at least ten counts. The antigen remains unidentified.

Source material: blood. V gene TRBV28 combines with J gene TRBJ2-3; possibly TRBD1 for D (5 bases). This clonotype was obtained from a man aged 18 to 30 with Graves' ophthalmopathy. The CDR3 DNA follows: TGTGCCAGCGAAGGGGGCACAGATACGCAGTATTTT. Translating it yields CASEGGTDTQYF. The full variable domain, in which reference TRBV28 and TRBJ2-3 provide the parts outside the CDR3, is DVKVTQSSRYLVKRTGEKVFLECVQDMDHENMFWYRQDPGLGLRLIYFSYDVKMKEKGDIPEGYSVSREKKERFSLILESASTNQTSMYLCASEGGTDTQYFGPGTRLTVL.